This T cell receptor (beta chain) was documented in a study of Graves' ophthalmopathy and Graves' hyperthyroidism. Amplifying from RNA transcripts, the study obtained TCR beta CDR3 regions. The first-round RT-PCR employed HTBI primers together with the Qiagen OneStep RT-PCR kit. A multiplex PCR was then performed as the second round. TCRdb processed the multiplex PCR reads anew with MiXCR; each CDR3 protein has one entry. The sample contains 170,000 or so distinct CDR3 sequences, about 40% of which appear only once. Ten or more counts support this clonotype. The sample consisted of peripheral blood. This sequence originates from a woman in her forties with Graves' ophthalmopathy.

CDR3 sequence: CASSLGPEYQETQYF. The CDR3 bases are TGTGCCAGCAGCTTGGGGCCGGAATACCAAGAGACCCAGTACTTC. V is TRBV3-1 and J is TRBJ2-5; maybe TRBD1 (5 bases). The CDR3 is 15 amino acids. Germline V gene sequence: CDR1 LGHDT, CDR2 YNNKEL (reference sequence). V was cut by 5 bases and J by 0 bases, with 13 bases left in between.